The rows below give T cell receptor beta chains drawn from one sample of a study of cytomegalovirus exposure and HLA in healthy donors. Using immunoSEQ multiplex PCR, the repertoire was profiled, and TCRdb retains in-frame clones only, with some absent. The sample records 140,000 to 150,000 clones, 72% being singletons. Sample: PBMCs. Receptor source: a man aged 40-49 years in good health and CMV-seronegative. Both conserved end residues are part of each CDR3. The D gene is left open where the match is weak. Clone size, where shown, is once, few, many, or a class for clones that have expanded.

V gene	J gene	clone size	D gene	CDR3 protein	CDR3 DNA
TRBV28	TRBJ2-7	NA	NA	CASSITYEQYF	TGTGCCAGCAGTATAACCTACGAGCAGTACTTC
TRBV30	TRBJ2-3	NA	NA	CAWSPGLSTDTQYF	TGTGCCTGGAGTCCGGGACTTAGCACAGATACGCAGTATTTT
TRBV4-2	TRBJ2-1	few	TRBD2	CASSHAGGPYNEQFF	TGTGCCAGCAGCCACGCGGGGGGCCCCTACAATGAGCAGTTCTTC
TRBV5-1	TRBJ1-6	once	NA	CASSSGRGGRTTSDPYNSPLHF	TGCGCCAGCAGCTCCGGGAGGGGCGGCAGAACGACCTCCGACCCCTATAATTCACCCCTCCACTTT
TRBV18	TRBJ1-5	once	NA	CASSPARQNQPQHF	TGTGCCAGCTCACCAGCCCGACAAAATCAGCCCCAGCATTTT
TRBV21-1	TRBJ2-5	NA	NA	CASSKVWREGGETQYF	TGTGCCAGCAGCAAAGTGTGGCGGGAGGGCGGCGAGACCCAGTACTTC
TRBV10-1	TRBJ2-1	NA	NA	CASSDPGVGNEQFF	TGCGCCAGCAGTGATCCGGGGGTCGGCAATGAGCAGTTCTTC
TRBV6-1	TRBJ2-6	few	NA	CASTLNSGANVLTF	TGTGCCAGCACCCTTAATTCTGGGGCCAACGTCCTGACTTTC
TRBV6-5	TRBJ1-1	NA	NA	CASTTGGTEAFF	TGTGCCAGCACTACGGGGGGCACTGAAGCTTTCTTT
TRBV2	TRBJ1-2	NA	TRBD1	CASRQGANYGYTF	TGTGCCAGCAGGCAGGGGGCTAACTATGGCTACACCTTC
TRBV6-5	TRBJ2-1	few	NA	CASRATYNEQFF	TGTGCCAGCAGAGCCACTTACAATGAGCAGTTCTTC
TRBV6-1	TRBJ2-7	few	TRBD1	CASSGQFSGGEAYEQYF	TGTGCCAGCAGTGGTCAATTTTCAGGGGGCGAGGCCTACGAGCAGTACTTC
TRBV9	TRBJ2-1	few	NA	CASSVEARYNEQFF	TGTGCCAGCAGCGTAGAAGCCCGCTACAATGAGCAGTTCTTC
TRBV9	TRBJ2-2	NA	NA	CASSQPVAVPNTGELFF	TGTGCCAGCAGCCAACCGGTAGCGGTACCGAACACCGGGGAGCTGTTTTTT
TRBV4-2	TRBJ2-7	NA	NA	CASSQDFTGPGYEQYF	TGTGCCAGCAGCCAAGATTTTACAGGGCCAGGCTACGAGCAGTACTTC
TRBV4-1	TRBJ2-7	few	NA	CASSPHRETYEQYF	TGCGCCAGCAGCCCACACCGGGAGACCTACGAGCAGTACTTC
TRBV5-4	TRBJ2-3	NA	NA	CASSRLNPSTDTQYF	TGTGCCAGCAGCCGACTTAACCCTAGCACAGATACGCAGTATTTT
TRBV13	TRBJ1-1	NA	NA	CASSLVSQWNTEAFF	TGTGCCAGCAGCTTAGTGTCGCAGTGGAACACTGAAGCTTTCTTT
TRBV7-2	TRBJ2-5	NA	TRBD2	CASSKREQETQYF	TGTGCCAGCAGTAAGCGGGAACAAGAGACCCAGTACTTC
TRBV7-9	TRBJ2-4	few	TRBD1	CASSFSVRAGGLAKNIQYF	TGTGCCAGCAGCTTCAGTGTTCGGGCAGGGGGTCTAGCCAAAAACATTCAGTACTTC
TRBV7-9	TRBJ2-7	NA	NA	CASSLGRAVNGQYF	TGTGCCAGCAGCTTGGGCAGGGCCGTTAACGGGCAGTACTTC
TRBV5-4	TRBJ2-3	few	NA	CASSLRGSSTDTQYF	TGTGCCAGCAGCTTGCGGGGTTCTAGCACAGATACGCAGTATTTT
TRBV5-1	TRBJ2-7	NA	NA	CASSFSGTEQYF	TGCGCCAGCAGCTTTTCAGGGACAGAGCAGTACTTC
TRBV5-1	TRBJ2-3	NA	TRBD2	CASSLEGRGSTDTQYF	TGCGCCAGCAGCTTGGAGGGGAGGGGTTCCACAGATACGCAGTATTTT
TRBV9	TRBJ2-1	NA	NA	CASSVGGHLSYNEQFF	TGTGCCAGCAGCGTGGGCGGACATCTCTCCTACAATGAGCAGTTCTTC
TRBV4-1	TRBJ2-7	NA	NA	CASSQLALSSYEQYF	TGCGCCAGCAGCCAACTAGCGTTGAGCTCCTACGAGCAGTACTTC
TRBV28	TRBJ1-1	NA	NA	CASARGTEAFF	TGTGCCAGCGCTAGGGGCACTGAAGCTTTCTTT
TRBV9	TRBJ1-6	NA	NA	CASSVAGSPLHF	TGTGCCAGCAGCGTAGCGGGGTCACCCCTCCACTTT
TRBV4-1	TRBJ2-1	NA	TRBD2	CASSQRPGLAGGQQFF	TGCGCCAGCAGCCAGAGGCCCGGCTTAGCGGGGGGTCAGCAGTTCTTC
TRBV4-3	TRBJ1-1	few	NA	CASSQELGEVRNTEAFF	TGCGCCAGCAGCCAAGAATTGGGTGAGGTGAGGAACACTGAAGCTTTCTTT
TRBV4-1	TRBJ1-5	NA	NA	CASSQGASNQPQHF	TGCGCCAGCAGCCAAGGGGCCAGCAATCAGCCCCAGCATTTT
TRBV7-9	TRBJ2-5	NA	NA	CASSPPMTGTQYF	TGTGCCAGCAGCCCGCCGATGACGGGGACCCAGTACTTC
TRBV29-1	TRBJ2-1	few	NA	CSGTMGGNEQFF	TGCAGCGGTACAATGGGGGGCAATGAGCAGTTCTTC
TRBV10-2	TRBJ1-5	few	NA	CASSDVYSNQPQHF	TGCGCCAGCAGTGACGTATATAGCAATCAGCCCCAGCATTTT
TRBV7-9	TRBJ2-1	NA	TRBD2	CASSHIGTINEQFF	TGTGCCAGCAGCCATATCGGGACTATCAATGAGCAGTTCTTC
TRBV9	TRBJ1-4	few	NA	CASGRGEKLFF	TGTGCCAGCGGGAGAGGAGAAAAACTGTTTTTT
TRBV6-5	TRBJ2-1	NA	NA	CASRTFTSEQFF	TGTGCCAGCAGAACCTTCACTAGCGAGCAGTTCTTC
TRBV19	TRBJ2-3	NA	NA	CASSPLNTDTQYF	TGTGCCAGTAGCCCACTGAACACAGATACGCAGTATTTT
TRBV7-9	TRBJ2-1	few	TRBD2	CASSYGTSGDNEQFF	TGTGCCAGCAGCTACGGGACTAGTGGAGACAATGAGCAGTTCTTC
TRBV19	TRBJ2-3	once	TRBD1	CASTNRGLGTDTQYF	TGTGCCAGTACCAACAGGGGGCTGGGGACAGATACGCAGTATTTT
TRBV28	TRBJ1-4	NA	TRBD1	CASSMTTGVHPNEKLFF	TGTGCCAGCAGTATGACCACAGGGGTTCATCCGAATGAAAAACTGTTTTTT
TRBV7-6	TRBJ2-7	NA	NA	CASSSSEWSGHSYEQYF	TGTGCCAGCAGCTCCTCGGAATGGAGCGGCCACTCCTACGAGCAGTACTTC
TRBV2	TRBJ2-5	NA	NA	CASSEAGRRTQYF	TGTGCCAGCAGTGAAGCGGGCAGGCGGACCCAGTACTTC
TRBV6-5	TRBJ1-2	NA	TRBD1	CASSYAGQGSHGYTF	TGTGCCAGCAGTTACGCGGGACAGGGATCCCATGGCTACACCTTC
TRBV5-1	TRBJ2-7	NA	NA	CASSWGEAGAPSYEQYF	TGCGCCAGCAGCTGGGGGGAGGCGGGGGCGCCGTCCTACGAGCAGTACTTC